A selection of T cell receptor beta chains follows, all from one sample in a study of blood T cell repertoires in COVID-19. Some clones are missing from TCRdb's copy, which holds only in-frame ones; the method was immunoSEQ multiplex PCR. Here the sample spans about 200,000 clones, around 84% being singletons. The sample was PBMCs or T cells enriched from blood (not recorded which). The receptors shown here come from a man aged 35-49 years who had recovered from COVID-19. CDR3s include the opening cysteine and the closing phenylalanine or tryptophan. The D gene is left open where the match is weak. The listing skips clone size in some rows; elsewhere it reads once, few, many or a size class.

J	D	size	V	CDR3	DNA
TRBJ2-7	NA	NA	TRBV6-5	CASSYSPGAYEQYF	TGTGCCAGCAGTTACTCACCAGGGGCCTACGAGCAGTACTTC
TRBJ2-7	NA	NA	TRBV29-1	CSVEGGRAPYEQYF	TGCAGCGTTGAAGGAGGCAGGGCACCCTACGAGCAGTACTTC
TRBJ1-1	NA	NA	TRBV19	CASQSRVSEAFF	TGTGCCAGTCAGAGCAGGGTCTCTGAAGCTTTCTTT
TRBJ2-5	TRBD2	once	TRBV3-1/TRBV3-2	CASSLGTSGRAQYF	TGTGCCAGCAGCCTCGGGACTAGCGGGAGGGCCCAGTACTTC
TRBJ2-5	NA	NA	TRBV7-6	CASSLARSDQETQYF	TGTGCCAGCAGCTTAGCGCGGAGTGACCAAGAGACCCAGTACTTC
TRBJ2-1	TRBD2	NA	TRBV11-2	CASSPTRLAGGDEQFF	TGTGCCAGCAGCCCCACCAGACTAGCGGGGGGGGATGAGCAGTTCTTC
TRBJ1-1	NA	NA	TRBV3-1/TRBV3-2	CASSQNSVNTEAFF	TGTGCCAGCAGCCAAAACAGTGTGAACACTGAAGCTTTCTTT
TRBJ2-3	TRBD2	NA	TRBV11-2	CASSWTSGSSTDTQYF	TGTGCCAGCAGCTGGACTAGCGGGAGCAGCACAGATACGCAGTATTTT
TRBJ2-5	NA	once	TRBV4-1	CASSQRSFGTTYQETQYF	TGCGCCAGCAGCCAACGATCGTTTGGGACAACCTACCAAGAGACCCAGTACTTC
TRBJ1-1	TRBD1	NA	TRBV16	CASSQPGQGSEAFF	TGTGCCAGCAGCCAACCGGGACAGGGTTCTGAAGCTTTCTTT
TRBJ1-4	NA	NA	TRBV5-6	CASSLREVGGVPTNEKLFF	TGTGCCAGCAGCTTGAGGGAGGTCGGAGGAGTTCCAACTAATGAAAAACTGTTTTTT
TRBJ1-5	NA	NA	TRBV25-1	CASARGGQPQHF	TGTGCCAGCGCCCGGGGAGGTCAGCCCCAGCATTTT
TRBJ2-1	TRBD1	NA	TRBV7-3	CASSQTGGDWDEQFF	TGTGCCAGCAGCCAAACAGGGGGCGATTGGGATGAGCAGTTCTTC
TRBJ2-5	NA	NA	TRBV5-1	CASSDRGFGRETQYF	TGCGCCAGCAGCGATAGGGGATTCGGTCGGGAGACCCAGTACTTC
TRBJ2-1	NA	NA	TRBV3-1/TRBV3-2	CASSQDRSGVSYNEQFF	TGTGCCAGCAGCCAAGATAGGTCGGGAGTCTCCTACAATGAGCAGTTCTTC
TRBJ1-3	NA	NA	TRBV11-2	CASSFTGHPGNTIYF	TGTGCCAGCAGCTTTACAGGGCATCCTGGAAACACCATATATTTT
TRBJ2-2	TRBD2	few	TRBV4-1	CASSQDLGLAGGSGELFF	TGCGCCAGCAGCCAAGATCTTGGACTAGCGGGAGGATCCGGGGAGCTGTTTTTT
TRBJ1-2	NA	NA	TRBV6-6	CALTRGGYGYTF	TGTGCCTTAACAAGGGGCGGCTATGGCTACACCTTT
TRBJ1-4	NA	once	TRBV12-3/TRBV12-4	CASHSGLDEKLFF	TGTGCCAGCCATTCGGGGTTGGATGAAAAACTGTTTTTT
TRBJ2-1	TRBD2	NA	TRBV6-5	CASSPNSGHYNEQFF	TGTGCCAGCAGTCCCAATAGCGGGCACTACAATGAGCAGTTCTTC
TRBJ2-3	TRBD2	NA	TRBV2	CASSRLSGRGTDTQYF	TGTGCCAGCAGTCGTCTTTCCGGGAGGGGGACAGATACGCAGTATTTT
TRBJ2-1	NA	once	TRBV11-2	CASSLGSPPSSYNEQFF	TGTGCCAGCAGCTTAGGAAGCCCGCCAAGCTCCTACAATGAGCAGTTCTTC
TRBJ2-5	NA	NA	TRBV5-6	CASSRPRGFQETQYF	TGTGCCAGCAGCCGACCCCGGGGATTCCAAGAGACCCAGTACTTC
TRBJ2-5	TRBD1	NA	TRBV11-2	CASSLTGGAGKRETQYF	TGTGCCAGCAGCTTAACAGGGGGCGCCGGCAAACGAGAGACCCAGTACTTC
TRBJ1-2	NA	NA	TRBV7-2	CASSLGRTANLYTF	TGTGCCAGCAGCCTCGGAAGGACAGCGAACCTCTACACCTTC
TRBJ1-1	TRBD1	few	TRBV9	CASSVVKGAGAEAFF	TGTGCCAGCAGCGTAGTTAAGGGGGCGGGCGCTGAAGCTTTCTTT
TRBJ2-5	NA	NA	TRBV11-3	CASSLDWGAGSGQETQYF	TGTGCCAGCAGCTTAGATTGGGGCGCAGGGTCGGGTCAAGAGACCCAGTACTTC
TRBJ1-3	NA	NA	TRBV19	CASTQTVAGNTIYF	TGTGCCAGTACCCAAACAGTGGCTGGAAACACCATATATTTT
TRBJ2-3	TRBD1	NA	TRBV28	CASSPPGTVGTDTQYF	TGTGCCAGCAGTCCCCCCGGGACAGTCGGCACAGATACGCAGTATTTT
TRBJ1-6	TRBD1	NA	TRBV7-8	CASSLVGWVDRGDIYSPLHF	TGTGCCAGCAGCTTAGTTGGGTGGGTGGACAGGGGGGATATTTATTCACCCCTCCACTTT
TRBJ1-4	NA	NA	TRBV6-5	CASSYSGGRGEKLFF	TGTGCCAGCAGTTACTCGGGGGGGCGCGGGGAAAAACTGTTTTTT
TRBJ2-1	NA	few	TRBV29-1	CSVGLGGAGIEQFF	TGCAGCGTGGGACTAGGGGGCGCGGGGATAGAGCAGTTCTTC
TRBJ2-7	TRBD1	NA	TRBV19	CASSVRTGVYEQYF	TGTGCCAGTTCCGTCAGGACAGGGGTCTACGAGCAGTACTTC
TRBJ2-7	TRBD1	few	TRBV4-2	CASSQTSTGGYEQYF	TGTGCCAGCAGCCAAACGTCTACAGGGGGCTACGAGCAGTACTTC
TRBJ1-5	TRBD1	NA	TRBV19	CASRQGYSNQPQHF	TGTGCCAGCAGACAGGGTTATAGCAATCAGCCCCAGCATTTT
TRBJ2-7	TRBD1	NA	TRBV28	CASSLLSGGLSYEQYF	TGTGCCAGCAGTTTATTGTCAGGGGGCCTCTCCTACGAGCAGTACTTC
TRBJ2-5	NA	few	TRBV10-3	CAISGLEETQYF	TGTGCCATCAGCGGACTGGAAGAGACCCAGTACTTC
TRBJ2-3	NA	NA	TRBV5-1	CASSPRRLEVARGDTQYF	TGCGCCAGCAGCCCACGACGACTGGAGGTGGCGCGCGGGGATACGCAGTATTTT
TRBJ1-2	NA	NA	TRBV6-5	CASSYEYGNYGYTF	TGTGCCAGCAGTTACGAGTACGGGAACTATGGCTACACCTTC
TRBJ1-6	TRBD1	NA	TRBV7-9	CASRPGRGTGVRNSPLHF	TGTGCCAGCCGCCCCGGGCGGGGTACAGGGGTTCGAAATTCACCCCTCCACTTT
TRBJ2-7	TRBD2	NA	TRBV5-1	CASSLGLAGDEQYF	TGCGCCAGCAGCTTGGGGCTAGCGGGAGACGAGCAGTACTTC
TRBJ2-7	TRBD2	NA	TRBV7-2	CASSSIAGRSYEQYF	TGTGCCAGCAGCTCAATAGCGGGGAGGTCCTACGAGCAGTACTTC
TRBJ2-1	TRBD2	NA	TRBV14	CASSQDLAGGPGWNNEQFF	TGTGCCAGCAGCCAAGATTTAGCGGGAGGGCCAGGTTGGAACAATGAGCAGTTCTTC
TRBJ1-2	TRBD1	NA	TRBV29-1	CSVEETGGARRGYTF	TGCAGCGTTGAAGAGACAGGGGGCGCGAGGCGAGGCTACACCTTC
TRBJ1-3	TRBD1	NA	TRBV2	CASREQGAHGNTIYF	TGTGCCAGCAGGGAACAGGGGGCGCATGGAAACACCATATATTTT
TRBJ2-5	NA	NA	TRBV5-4	CASSLARSQETQYF	TGTGCCAGCAGCTTGGCGAGGTCCCAAGAGACCCAGTACTTC
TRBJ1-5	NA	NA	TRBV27	CASSLSGSSSNQPQHF	TGTGCCAGCAGTTTATCGGGGAGTAGTAGCAATCAGCCCCAGCATTTT
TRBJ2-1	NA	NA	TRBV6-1	CASSDRLPGVQFF	TGTGCCAGCAGTGACAGACTACCAGGGGTGCAGTTCTTC
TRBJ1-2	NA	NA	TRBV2	CASTGIFGGYTF	TGTGCCAGCACAGGGATCTTTGGAGGCTACACCTTC
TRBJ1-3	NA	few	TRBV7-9	CASSLVSLSGNTIYF	TGTGCCAGCAGCTTAGTGAGCCTCTCTGGAAACACCATATATTTT
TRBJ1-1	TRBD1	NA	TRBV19	CASGTGGGTEAFF	TGTGCCAGTGGGACAGGGGGTGGAACTGAAGCTTTCTTT
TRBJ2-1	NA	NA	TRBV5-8	CASSLRGFSYNEQFF	TGTGCCAGCAGCTTGAGGGGGTTCTCCTACAATGAGCAGTTCTTC
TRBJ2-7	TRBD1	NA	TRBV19	CASSSPGQGYEQYF	TGTGCCAGTAGCTCACCGGGACAGGGATACGAGCAGTACTTC
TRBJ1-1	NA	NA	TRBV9	CASSEQGENTEAFF	TGTGCCAGCAGCGAACAGGGTGAGAACACTGAAGCTTTCTTT
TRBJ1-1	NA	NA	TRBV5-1	CASSYNGVSEAFF	TGCGCCAGCAGCTACAACGGGGTGAGTGAAGCTTTCTTT